These T cell receptor beta chains were read from a single sample in a study of identical twins. TCRdb reprocessed the 5' RACE reads via MiXCR and lists one record per CDR3 protein. This table has fewer than 900,000 distinct CDR3 sequences, 15% to 20% appearing once. Separately, the same data were catalogued under a study of T cells expressing NK-cell markers.

Sample: PBMCs. Source of these receptors: a woman aged 18-29 years in good health. The CDR3 runs from the conserved cysteine through the conserved F or W. D genes are given only for firm matches. For some rows the clone size is stated as once, few or many, or as a class when expanded; others skip it.

CDR3 length	J gene	D gene	V gene	clone size	CDR3 DNA	CDR3 protein
15	TRBJ2-1	.	TRBV2	.	TGTGCCAGCAGGGAATACCAGAGCTCCTACAATGAGCAGTTCTTC	CASREYQSSYNEQFF
13	TRBJ2-3	TRBD2	TRBV7-2	.	TGTGCCAGCAGACAAGCGGGGCGGGGGAAGCAGTATTTT	CASRQAGRGKQYF
13	TRBJ2-2	.	TRBV12-3/TRBV12-4	many	TGTGCCAGCAGCGGACAGATCACCGGGGAGCTGTTTTTT	CASSGQITGELFF
15	TRBJ1-1	.	TRBV12-3/TRBV12-4	few	TGTGCCAGCATCAACGGGGATTGGGGGGGTACTGAAGCTTTCTTT	CASINGDWGGTEAFF
14	TRBJ2-3	.	TRBV7-9	.	TGTGCCAGCAGCTTACGTTCGGCTAGCAATACGCAGTATTTT	CASSLRSASNTQYF
14	TRBJ1-1	.	TRBV6-5	.	TGTGCCAGCAGTTACTCGATGCCCAACACTGAAGCTTTCTTT	CASSYSMPNTEAFF
14	TRBJ1-6	.	TRBV6-5	few	TGTGCCAGCAGTTACGAGTGGGGGACCCCTCGTCTTCACTTT	CASSYEWGTPRLHF
13	TRBJ1-2	.	TRBV6-6	.	TGTGCCAGCAGGTGGGGGGTGGACTATGGCTACACCTTC	CASRWGVDYGYTF
18	TRBJ2-7	.	TRBV10-3	few	TGTGCCATCAGTGAGTCGATATTTGGACAAGAGAGATCCTACGAGCAGTACTTC	CAISESIFGQERSYEQYF
15	TRBJ2-1	.	TRBV20-1	.	TGCAGTGCTAGAGACAGTTTTAGGGCCCACAATGAGCAGTTCTTC	CSARDSFRAHNEQFF
15	TRBJ2-5	TRBD2	TRBV20-1	.	TGCAGTGCTAAAAGGGTAGCGGGGGACCAAGAGACCCAGTACTTC	CSAKRVAGDQETQYF
15	TRBJ2-5	.	TRBV3-1	few	TGTGCCAGCAGCCTAGAGCCGGGACACCTAAAGACCCAGTACTTC	CASSLEPGHLKTQYF
14	TRBJ1-2	.	TRBV12-3/TRBV12-4	.	TGTGCCAGCAGTTTAGCGTCGACACGCTCGGGCTACACCTTC	CASSLASTRSGYTF
13	TRBJ1-1	.	TRBV20-1	few	TGCAGTGCTCTCAACCCCGTGAACACTGAAGCTTTCTTT	CSALNPVNTEAFF
14	TRBJ1-1	.	TRBV6-2/TRBV6-3	once	TGTGCCAGCAGTTATTTAGGGGCCGACACTGAAGCTTTCTTT	CASSYLGADTEAFF
15	TRBJ1-1	TRBD1	TRBV12-3/TRBV12-4	many	TGTGCCAGCAGTTTAGTACAGGGGACCCACACTGAAGCTTTCTTT	CASSLVQGTHTEAFF
13	TRBJ1-2	TRBD1	TRBV12-3/TRBV12-4	few	TGTGCCAGCAGCAGGACAGGGGCGGGTTACTACACCTTC	CASSRTGAGYYTF
14	TRBJ2-1	.	TRBV6-5	few	TGTGCCAGCAGTTACTCCCCGACAGACAATGAGCAGTTCTTC	CASSYSPTDNEQFF
12	TRBJ2-7	.	TRBV12-3/TRBV12-4	.	TGTGCCAGCGGTGAGGGGATCTACGAGCAGTACTTC	CASGEGIYEQYF
13	TRBJ1-5	.	TRBV18	many	TGTGCCAGCTCACCCGAGGAGCTGCAGCCCCAGCATTTT	CASSPEELQPQHF
13	TRBJ2-4	TRBD1	TRBV29-1	.	TGCAGCGTTGCAGCAGGGGGAAAAAACATTCAGTACTTC	CSVAAGGKNIQYF
14	TRBJ2-3	TRBD1	TRBV20-1	.	TGCAGTGCTAGGAGGGACAGGACCCTAGATACGCAGTATTTT	CSARRDRTLDTQYF
15	TRBJ2-1	TRBD2	TRBV5-4	.	TGTGCCAGCAGCTTTTCCCTAGCGGTATACAATGAGCAGTTCTTC	CASSFSLAVYNEQFF
15	TRBJ2-1	.	TRBV7-9	.	TGTGCCAGCAGCTTAGAGACGGCCCTTTACAATGAGCAGTTCTTC	CASSLETALYNEQFF
11	TRBJ2-5	.	TRBV29-1	few	TGCAGCGTATGGTATCAAGAGACCCAGTACTTC	CSVWYQETQYF
16	TRBJ2-2	TRBD1	TRBV2	.	TGTGCCAGCAGACCCTGGGACAGGGGAAGCACCGGGGAGCTGTTTTTT	CASRPWDRGSTGELFF
20	TRBJ2-1	TRBD2	TRBV9	.	TGTGCCAGCAGCCTCCCATCGGGACTAGCGGGAGGGCCGAGCTACAATGAGCAGTTCTTC	CASSLPSGLAGGPSYNEQFF
13	TRBJ2-3	.	TRBV29-1	.	TGCAGCGTTTTTGGGCCCCGAGGGGATACGCAGTATTTT	CSVFGPRGDTQYF
12	TRBJ2-1	TRBD2	TRBV20-1	few	TGCAGTGTAGCGGGCCAGAGCCACGAGCAGTTCTTC	CSVAGQSHEQFF
18	TRBJ2-6	TRBD1	TRBV20-1	.	TGCAGTGCTAGCGGGGGAGACAGGGGCCAGTCTGGGGCCAACGTCCTGACTTTC	CSASGGDRGQSGANVLTF
15	TRBJ2-6	.	TRBV11-3	.	TGTGCCAGCAGCAGACGGGTCTCTGGGGCCAACGTCCTGACTTTC	CASSRRVSGANVLTF
12	TRBJ1-1	.	TRBV15	few	TGTGCCACCAGCAGAGGGAATGCTGAAGCTTTCTTT	CATSRGNAEAFF
15	TRBJ1-1	.	TRBV7-2	.	TGTGCCAGCAGCTTAATGGCCGGACCGAACACTGAAGCTTTCTTT	CASSLMAGPNTEAFF
13	TRBJ2-7	TRBD2	TRBV7-9	.	TGTGCCTGTGGACTAGCGGGAGGCTACGAGCAGTACTTC	CACGLAGGYEQYF
13	TRBJ2-1	.	TRBV20-1	.	TGCAGTGCCCCGCGGGATCAGACCAATGAGCAGTTCTTC	CSAPRDQTNEQFF
18	TRBJ2-7	TRBD2	TRBV20-1	.	TGCAGTGCTAGAGAAGAAGCGGGGGGGCCCCGGGGGCGCTACGAGCAGTACTTC	CSAREEAGGPRGRYEQYF
13	TRBJ2-2	.	TRBV12-3/TRBV12-4	few	TGTGCCAGCAGCCCACAACACACCGGGGAGCTGTTTTTT	CASSPQHTGELFF
14	TRBJ1-1	.	TRBV12-3/TRBV12-4	few	TGTGCCAGCAGCACGACTGGAGGGAACACTGAAGCTTTCTTT	CASSTTGGNTEAFF
14	TRBJ2-1	.	TRBV2	few	TGTGCCAGCCTAGGGGAGGTGGGGATCAATGAGCAGTTCTTC	CASLGEVGINEQFF
13	TRBJ1-6	.	TRBV6-1	.	TGTGCCAGCAGTGTTACGGTGAATTCACCCCTCCACTTT	CASSVTVNSPLHF
12	TRBJ2-7	.	TRBV5-1	.	TGCGCCAGCAGGGGCCCCGCCTACGAGCAGTACTTC	CASRGPAYEQYF
14	TRBJ1-1	.	TRBV29-1	few	TGCAGCGTTGGTAAGGGGGTTCTGAACACTGAAGCTTTCTTT	CSVGKGVLNTEAFF
14	TRBJ2-7	TRBD1	TRBV2	.	TGTGCCAGCAGGTCCGGACAGGGAGCCTACGAGCAGTACTTC	CASRSGQGAYEQYF
13	TRBJ2-5	.	TRBV2	.	TGTGCCAGCAGTGACTTTCGGCGGGAGACCCAGTACTTC	CASSDFRRETQYF
20	TRBJ2-1	.	TRBV10-1	.	TGCGCCAGCAGTGACAGGTTTCAGGCCAAAGGGACCCCTAACTACAATGAGCAGTTCTTC	CASSDRFQAKGTPNYNEQFF
13	TRBJ2-7	.	TRBV12-3/TRBV12-4	many	TGTGCCAGCAGTTTACCTGATGCCTACGAGCAGTACTTC	CASSLPDAYEQYF